This TCR beta chain was captured by sequencing in a study of T cells in Graves' hyperthyroidism and ophthalmopathy. Template material for amplifying TCR beta CDR3 regions consisted of RNA transcripts. Carried out on the TCR CDR3, a first-round RT-PCR used the HTBI primer set. One entry per CDR3 protein results from TCRdb running MiXCR on the multiplex PCR reads. This sample has approximately 560,000 distinct CDR3 sequences, with less than 20% found just once. Diagnoses were established using clinical symptoms, serum thyroxine and TRAb, thyroid ultrasound and orbital computed tomography. Trimming removed 5 bases from V and 3 bases from J, with 14 bases in between. This CDR3 contains 15 residues. The germline V gene encodes CDR1 SGHAT and CDR2 FQDESV (reference sequence).

The chain has TRBV11-1 and TRBJ1-5; D gene unclear. The sample comprised blood. The clonotype originates from a woman aged 30 to 39 with Graves' hyperthyroidism. The CDR3 reads CASSPIDGLNQPQHF. The CDR3 region has the DNA TGTGCCAGCAGCCCCATCGACGGACTCAATCAGCCCCAGCATTTT.